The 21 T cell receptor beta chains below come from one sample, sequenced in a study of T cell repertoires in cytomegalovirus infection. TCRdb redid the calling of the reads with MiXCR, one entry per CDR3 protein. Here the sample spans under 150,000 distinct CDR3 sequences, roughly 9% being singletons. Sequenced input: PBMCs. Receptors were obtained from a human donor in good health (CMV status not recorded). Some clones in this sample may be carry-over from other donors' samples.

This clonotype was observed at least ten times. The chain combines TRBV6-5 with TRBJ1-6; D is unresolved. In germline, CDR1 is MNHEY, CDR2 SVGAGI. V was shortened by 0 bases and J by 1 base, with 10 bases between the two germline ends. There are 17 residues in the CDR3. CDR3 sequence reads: CASSYSRIGSYNSPLHF. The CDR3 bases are TGTGCCAGCAGTTACTCGAGGATAGGGTCCTATAATTCACCCCTCCACTTT.

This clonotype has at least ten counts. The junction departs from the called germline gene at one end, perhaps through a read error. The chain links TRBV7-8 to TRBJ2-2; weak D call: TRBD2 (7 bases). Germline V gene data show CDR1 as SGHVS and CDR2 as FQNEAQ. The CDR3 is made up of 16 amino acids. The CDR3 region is CASSVAAGANTGELFF. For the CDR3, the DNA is TGTGCCAGCAGCGTAGCTGCGGGGGCCAACACCGGGGAGCTGTTTTTT.

CDR3 nucleotide sequence: TGTGCTAGTGGTTTGGTAATAGGCAGGTCGAACACCGGGGAGCTGTTTTTT. This gives the protein CASGLVIGRSNTGELFF. This rearrangement joins TRBV12-5 to TRBJ2-2; D is undetermined. Germline CDR1 is LGHNT and CDR2 is FRNRAP. The ends were cut back, 0 bases at V and 0 bases at J, with 11 bases in the middle. The CDR3 spans 17 residues.

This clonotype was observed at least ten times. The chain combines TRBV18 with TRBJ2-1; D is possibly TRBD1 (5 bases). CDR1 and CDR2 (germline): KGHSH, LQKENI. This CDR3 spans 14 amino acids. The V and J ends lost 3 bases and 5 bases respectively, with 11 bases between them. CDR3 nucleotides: TGTGCCAGCTCACCCCTACAGGTAAACAATGAGCAGTTCTTC. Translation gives CASSPLQVNNEQFF.

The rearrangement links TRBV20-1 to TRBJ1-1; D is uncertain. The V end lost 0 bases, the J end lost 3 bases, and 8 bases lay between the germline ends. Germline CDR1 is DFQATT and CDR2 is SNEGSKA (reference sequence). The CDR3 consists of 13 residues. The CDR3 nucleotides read TGCAGTGCTAGAGATGGTCGCTACACTGAAGCTTTCTTT. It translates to CSARDGRYTEAFF.

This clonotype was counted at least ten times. The CDR3 region is CASSLIGTDSGNTIYF. CDR3 bases: TGTGCCAGCAGCTTAATCGGGACGGACTCTGGAAACACCATATATTTT. This rearrangement joins TRBV7-2 to TRBJ1-3, with D perhaps TRBD1 (5 bases). The CDR3 totals 16 residues. Germline-derived CDR1 and CDR2 are SGHTA and FQGNSA. Trimming left V 2 bases short and J 0 bases short, with 11 bases between.

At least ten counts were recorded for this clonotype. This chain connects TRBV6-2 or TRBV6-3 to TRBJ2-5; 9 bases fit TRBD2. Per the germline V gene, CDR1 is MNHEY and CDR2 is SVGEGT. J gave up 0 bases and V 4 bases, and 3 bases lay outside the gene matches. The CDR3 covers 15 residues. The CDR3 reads CASSLAGANQETQYF. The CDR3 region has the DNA TGTGCCAGCAGTTTAGCGGGGGCCAACCAAGAGACCCAGTACTTC.

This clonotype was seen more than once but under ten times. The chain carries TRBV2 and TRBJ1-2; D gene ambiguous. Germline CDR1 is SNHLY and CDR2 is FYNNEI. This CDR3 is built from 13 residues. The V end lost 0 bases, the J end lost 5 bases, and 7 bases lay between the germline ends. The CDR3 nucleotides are TGTGCCAGCAGTGAAGCAAACTTGTATGGCTACACCTTC. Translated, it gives CASSEANLYGYTF.

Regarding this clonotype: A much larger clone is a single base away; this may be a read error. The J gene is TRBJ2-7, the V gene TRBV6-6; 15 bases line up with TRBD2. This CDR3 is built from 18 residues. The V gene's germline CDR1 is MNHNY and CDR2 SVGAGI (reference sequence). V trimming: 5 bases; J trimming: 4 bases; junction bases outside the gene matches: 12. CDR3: CASSPAGTSGGTTYEQYF. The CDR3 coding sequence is TGTGCCAGCAGTCCAGCCGGGACTAGCGGGGGGACCACGTACGAGCAGTACTTC.

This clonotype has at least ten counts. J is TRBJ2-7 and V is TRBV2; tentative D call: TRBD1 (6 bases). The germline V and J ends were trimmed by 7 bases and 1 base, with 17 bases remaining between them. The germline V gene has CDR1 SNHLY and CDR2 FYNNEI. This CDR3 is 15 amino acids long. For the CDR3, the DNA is TGTGCCAGCAACCTCCGGGACACACTATCCTACGAGCAGTACTTC. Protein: CASNLRDTLSYEQYF.

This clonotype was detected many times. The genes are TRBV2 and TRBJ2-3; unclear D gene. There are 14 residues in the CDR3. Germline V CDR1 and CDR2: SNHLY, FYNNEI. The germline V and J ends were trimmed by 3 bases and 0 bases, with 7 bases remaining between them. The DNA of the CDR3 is TGTGCCAGCAGTGATAGGTGGAGCACAGATACGCAGTATTTT. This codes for CASSDRWSTDTQYF.

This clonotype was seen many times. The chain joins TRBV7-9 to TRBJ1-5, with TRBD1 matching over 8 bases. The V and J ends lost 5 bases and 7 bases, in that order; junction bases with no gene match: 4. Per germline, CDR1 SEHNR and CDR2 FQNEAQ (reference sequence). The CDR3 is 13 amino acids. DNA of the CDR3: TGTGCCAGCAGCCCGACAGGGGCGCAGCCCCAGCATTTT. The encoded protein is CASSPTGAQPQHF.

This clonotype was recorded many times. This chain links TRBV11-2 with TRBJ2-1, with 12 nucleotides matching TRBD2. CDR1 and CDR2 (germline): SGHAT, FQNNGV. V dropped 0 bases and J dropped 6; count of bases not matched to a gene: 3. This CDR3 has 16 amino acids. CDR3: CASSLELAGGVNEQFF. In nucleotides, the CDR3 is TGTGCCAGCAGCTTAGAGCTAGCGGGGGGGGTCAATGAGCAGTTCTTC.

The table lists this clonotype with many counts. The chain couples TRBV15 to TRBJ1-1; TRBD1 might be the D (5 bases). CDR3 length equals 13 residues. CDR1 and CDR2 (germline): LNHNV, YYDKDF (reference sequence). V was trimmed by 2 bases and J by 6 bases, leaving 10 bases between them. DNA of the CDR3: TGTGCCACCAGCAGAACAGGAGGCGCTGAAGCTTTCTTT. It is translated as CATSRTGGAEAFF.

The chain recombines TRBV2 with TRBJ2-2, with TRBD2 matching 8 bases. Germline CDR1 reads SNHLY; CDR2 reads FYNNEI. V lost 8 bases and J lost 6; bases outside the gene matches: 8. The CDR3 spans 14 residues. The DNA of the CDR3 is TGTGCCAGCGTGGGCCAGCGGGGGTCCGGGGAGCTGTTTTTT. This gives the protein CASVGQRGSGELFF. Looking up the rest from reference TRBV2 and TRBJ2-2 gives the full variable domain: EPEVTQTPSHQVTQMGQEVILRCVPISNHLYFYWYRQILGQKVEFLVSFYNNEISEKSEIFDDQFSVERPDGSNFTLKIRSTKLEDSAMYFCASVGQRGSGELFFGEGSRLTVL.

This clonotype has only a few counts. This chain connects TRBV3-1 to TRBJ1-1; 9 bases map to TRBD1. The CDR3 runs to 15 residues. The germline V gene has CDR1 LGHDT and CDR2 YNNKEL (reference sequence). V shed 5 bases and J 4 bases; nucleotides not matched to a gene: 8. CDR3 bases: TGTGCCAGCAGCGAAACAGGGGGCGTAGGCACTGAAGCTTTCTTT. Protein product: CASSETGGVGTEAFF.

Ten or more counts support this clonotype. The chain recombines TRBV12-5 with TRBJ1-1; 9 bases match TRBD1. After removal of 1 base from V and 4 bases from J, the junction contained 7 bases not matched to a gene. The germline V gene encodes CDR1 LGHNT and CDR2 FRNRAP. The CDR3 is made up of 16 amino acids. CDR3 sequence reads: CASGLGRQGGSTEAFF. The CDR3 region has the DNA TGTGCTAGTGGTTTGGGTCGACAGGGGGGGAGCACTGAAGCTTTCTTT.

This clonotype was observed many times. The CDR3 sequence: CAIREKGQLGEQYF. The CDR3, as DNA: TGTGCCATCAGGGAAAAGGGCCAACTGGGCGAGCAGTACTTC. The rearrangement links TRBV10-3 to TRBJ2-7, with D unclear. V lost 6 bases and J 6 bases, leaving 18 bases between the germline ends. This CDR3 has 14 residues. Germline V gene lookup returns CDR1 ENHRY and CDR2 SYGVKD.

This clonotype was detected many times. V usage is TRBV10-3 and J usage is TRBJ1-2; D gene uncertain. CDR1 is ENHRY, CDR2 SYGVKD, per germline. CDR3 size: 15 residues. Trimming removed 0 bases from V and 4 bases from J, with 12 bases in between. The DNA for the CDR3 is TGTGCCATCAGTGAGTCGAGAAATCAGCGCTATGGCTACACCTTC. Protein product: CAISESRNQRYGYTF.

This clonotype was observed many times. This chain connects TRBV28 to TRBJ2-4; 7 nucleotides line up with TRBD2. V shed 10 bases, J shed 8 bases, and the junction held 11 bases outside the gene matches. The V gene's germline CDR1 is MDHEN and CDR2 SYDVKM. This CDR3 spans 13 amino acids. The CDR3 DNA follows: TGTGCCACCAACGCGCGGGGGATTGACATTCAGTACTTC. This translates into CATNARGIDIQYF.

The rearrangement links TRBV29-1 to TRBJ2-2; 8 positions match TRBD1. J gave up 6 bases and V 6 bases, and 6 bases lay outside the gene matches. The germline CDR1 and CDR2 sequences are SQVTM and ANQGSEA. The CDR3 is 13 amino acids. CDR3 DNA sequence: TGCAGCGTCTCGGACAGGGTGGCCGGGGAGCTGTTTTTT. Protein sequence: CSVSDRVAGELFF.